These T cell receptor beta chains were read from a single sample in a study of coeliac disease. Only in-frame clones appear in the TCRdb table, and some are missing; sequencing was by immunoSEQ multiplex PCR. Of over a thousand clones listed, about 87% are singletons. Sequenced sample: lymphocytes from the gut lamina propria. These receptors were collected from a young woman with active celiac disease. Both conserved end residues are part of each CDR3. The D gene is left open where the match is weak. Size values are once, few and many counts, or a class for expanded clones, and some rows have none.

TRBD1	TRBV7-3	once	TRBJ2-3	CASSLQGAREQYF	TGTGCCAGCAGCTTACAGGGGGCGCGGGAGCAGTATTTT
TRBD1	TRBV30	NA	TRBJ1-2	CAWSPTRDRGAYGYTF	TGTGCCTGGAGTCCGACCCGGGACAGGGGGGCGTATGGCTACACCTTC
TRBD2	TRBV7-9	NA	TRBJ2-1	CASSPSGGDEQFF	TGTGCCAGCAGCCCTAGCGGGGGAGATGAGCAGTTCTTC
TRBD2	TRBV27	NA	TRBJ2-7	CASSLNLAGNEQYF	TGTGCCAGCAGTTTGAATCTAGCGGGGAACGAGCAGTACTTC
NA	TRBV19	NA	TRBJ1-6	CASRRATGRDSPLHF	TGTGCCAGTAGGCGGGCTACAGGGCGAGATTCACCCCTCCACTTT
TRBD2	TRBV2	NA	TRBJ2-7	CASSAPLAGVRKQYF	TGTGCCAGCAGTGCCCCTCTAGCGGGAGTGAGGAAGCAGTACTTC
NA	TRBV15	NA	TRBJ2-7	CATRIELASSEQYF	TGTGCCACCAGAATTGAACTAGCTTCCTCCGAGCAGTACTTC
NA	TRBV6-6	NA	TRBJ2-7	CASTMGSEQYF	TGTGCCAGCACCATGGGCTCGGAGCAGTACTTC
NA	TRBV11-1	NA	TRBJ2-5	CASSRGETQYF	TGTGCCAGCAGCCGAGGGGAGACCCAGTACTTC
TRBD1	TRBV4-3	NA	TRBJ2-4	CATLRTGKIQYF	TGCGCCACCCTCCGGACAGGGAAAATTCAGTACTTC
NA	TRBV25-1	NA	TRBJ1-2	CASSESGGRGDYGYTF	TGTGCCAGCAGTGAATCGGGCGGCAGGGGAGACTATGGCTACACCTTC
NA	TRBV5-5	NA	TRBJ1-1	CASSPILPGNTEAFF	TGTGCCAGCAGCCCAATCCTCCCGGGGAACACTGAAGCTTTCTTT
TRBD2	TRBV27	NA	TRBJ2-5	CASSWTSGSEETQYF	TGTGCCAGCAGTTGGACTAGCGGGAGTGAAGAGACCCAGTACTTC
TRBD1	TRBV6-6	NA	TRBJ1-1	CASRRDRGYTEAFF	TGTGCCAGCAGGCGAGACAGGGGGTACACTGAAGCTTTCTTT
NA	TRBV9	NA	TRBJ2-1	CASSVGSGYNEQFF	TGTGCCAGCAGCGTAGGTTCCGGCTACAATGAGCAGTTCTTC
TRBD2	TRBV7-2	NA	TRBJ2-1	CASTRTSGNDREQFF	TGTGCCAGCACCCGGACTAGCGGAAATGACAGGGAGCAGTTCTTC
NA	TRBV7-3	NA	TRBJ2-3	CASSHDGMGIVTDTQYF	TGTGCCAGCAGCCACGACGGGATGGGTATTGTCACAGATACGCAGTATTTT
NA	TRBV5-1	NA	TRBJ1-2	CASSFERGGLKANYGYTF	TGCGCCAGCAGCTTTGAGCGGGGAGGCTTGAAAGCTAACTATGGCTACACCTTC
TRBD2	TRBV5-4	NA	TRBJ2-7	CASSLRSGLSYEQYF	TGTGCCAGCAGCTTGCGGTCGGGACTATCGTACGAGCAGTACTTC
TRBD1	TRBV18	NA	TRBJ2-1	CASSPSGQIYNEQFF	TGTGCCAGCTCACCATCGGGACAGATCTACAATGAGCAGTTCTTC
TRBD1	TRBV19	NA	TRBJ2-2	CASKGIGQGNTGELFF	TGTGCCAGTAAGGGTATAGGACAGGGTAACACCGGGGAGCTGTTTTTT
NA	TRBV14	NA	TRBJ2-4	CASSQGTLLAKNIQYF	TGTGCCAGCAGCCAAGGGACTCTATTAGCCAAAAACATTCAGTACTTC